Each of the 9 T cell receptor beta chains below was sequenced from the same sample in a study of T cell responses to AZD1222 COVID-19 vaccine. Assay used: immunoSEQ multiplex PCR; TCRdb lists only in-frame clones, some missing. The table records 120,000 to 150,000 clones, approximately 86% of them present only once. This specimen consisted of peripheral blood, obtained 28 days after the second AZD1222 dose. These TCRs come from an adult who received the AZD1222 COVID-19 vaccine.

The chain combines TRBV7-2 with TRBJ1-5; no clear D gene. The CDR3 runs 13 residues. Between the trimmed V and J ends, which lost 1 base and 6 bases, there was a span of 7 bases. Looked up from germline, CDR1 is SGHTA and CDR2 is FQGNSA. In nucleotides, the CDR3 is TGTGCCAGCAGCTTAGGGGGAATTCAGCCCCAGCATTTT. Amino acid sequence: CASSLGGIQPQHF.

This clone was counted between two and nine times. The rearrangement uses TRBV27 and TRBJ1-2; TRBD1 matches at 7 bases. The CDR3 is made up of 13 amino acids. With V trimmed by 6 bases and J by 8 bases, 9 bases remained unmatched. Germline V gives CDR1 MNHEY, CDR2 SMNVEV (reference sequence). CDR3 sequence reads: CASRPQGSKGYTF. The CDR3 nucleotides are TGTGCCAGCAGACCACAGGGGTCAAAAGGCTACACCTTC.

The chain combines TRBV5-5 with TRBJ2-1; D perhaps matches TRBD2 (7 bases). The V gene's germline CDR1 is SGHKS and CDR2 YYEKEE (reference sequence). This CDR3 region has 14 residues. Trimming left V 5 bases short and J 9 bases short, with 18 bases between. CDR3 sequence: CASRKWTGGSEQFF. DNA of the CDR3: TGTGCCAGCAGGAAGTGGACGGGGGGCAGTGAGCAGTTCTTC.

The table lists this clone with a few counts. The chain recombines TRBV7-9 with TRBJ2-1; D could derive from TRBD1 or TRBD2 (6 bases each). The CDR3 runs 16 residues. The V gene lost 6 bases and the J gene lost 4 bases, with 19 bases spanning the gap. The germline V gene has CDR1 SEHNR and CDR2 FQNEAQ (reference sequence). In DNA form, the CDR3 reads TGTGCCAGCAGAGGTCACTGGGGGGCTCCTTACAATGAGCAGTTCTTC. This translates into CASRGHWGAPYNEQFF.

The chain carries TRBV29-1 and TRBJ1-2; D unresolved. CDR3 length equals 12 residues. The germline V gene encodes CDR1 SQVTM and CDR2 ANQGSEA. V was clipped by 4 bases and J by 4 bases, with 10 bases between them. CDR3 nucleotide sequence: TGCAGCGTTGTTCGGGCCAGCTATGGCTACACCTTC. This translates into CSVVRASYGYTF.

The J gene is TRBJ2-7, the V gene TRBV6-5; D not certain. Germline-derived CDR1 and CDR2 are MNHEY and SVGAGI. The CDR3 is 15 amino acids. Trimming removed 6 bases at V and 0 bases at J, with 15 bases between. For the CDR3, the DNA is TGTGCCAGCAGACGCATGGAACAAAGCTCCTACGAGCAGTACTTC. Its translation: CASRRMEQSSYEQYF.

The chain uses TRBV19 and TRBJ2-3; possibly TRBD2 for D (5 bases). V was trimmed by 7 bases and J by 1 base, leaving 15 bases between them. CDR1 is LNHDA, CDR2 SQIVND, per germline (reference sequence). The CDR3 totals 15 residues. CDR3 protein: CASNPFTEGTDTQYF. The CDR3 nucleotides are TGTGCCAGTAACCCGTTCACGGAGGGCACAGATACGCAGTATTTT. Full variable domain (outside the CDR3, taken from reference TRBV19 and TRBJ2-3): DGGITQSPKYLFRKEGQNVTLSCEQNLNHDAMYWYRQDPGQGLRLIYYSQIVNDFQKGDIAEGYSVSREKKESFPLTVTSAQKNPTAFYLCASNPFTEGTDTQYFGPGTRLTVL.

CDR3 bases: TGCAGCGTATGGGTCCGCTATAAGGATGGCTACACCTTC. Translating it yields CSVWVRYKDGYTF. V and J are TRBV29-1 and TRBJ1-2; no clear D gene. This CDR3 contains 13 residues. V was cut by 6 bases and J by 6 bases, with 17 bases left in between. The germline V gene encodes CDR1 SQVTM and CDR2 ANQGSEA.

This clone turned up a few times. J is TRBJ1-1 and V is TRBV5-8; D not certain. Germline V gene sequence: CDR1 SGHTS, CDR2 YDEGEE. This CDR3 comprises 16 residues. V gave up 4 bases and J gave up 8 bases, with 24 bases separating them. The CDR3 nucleotides read TGTGCCAGCAGCCCTAGCTCGTTAAAGGGAAGGCAGGAAGCTTTCTTT. Amino acid sequence: CASSPSSLKGRQEAFF.